This TCR beta chain was documented in a study of blood T cells in healthy people across ages. PCR was performed a second time for 7 to 11 cycles using a sample-barcoded 5' primer and a J-beta primer mix. Each cDNA molecule received a tag from a template-switch adaptor that had 12 random nucleotides. One entry per CDR3 protein results from TCRdb running MiXCR on the 5' RACE reads. Here the sample spans about 770,000 distinct CDR3 sequences, around 43% being singletons. CDR1 and CDR2 (germline): DFQATT, SNEGSKA (reference sequence). The CDR3 length is 15 residues. J lost 2 bases, V lost 6 bases, and 8 bases had no gene match.

The sample comprised blood. The chain carries TRBV20-1 and TRBJ2-3, with 10 bases aligning to TRBD1. The receptor was derived from a man in his sixties in good health. The CDR3 bases are TGCAGTGCCCCCCCGGGACAGGGGATCACAGATACGCAGTATTTT. Its translation is CSAPPGQGITDTQYF.